What follows are 25 T cell receptor beta chains derived from one specimen sequenced in a study of blood T cell repertoires in COVID-19. The data were produced by immunoSEQ multiplex PCR, yet TCRdb's version contains in-frame clones alone and is incomplete. The top ten hold approximately 5.3% of the sample, which has roughly 330,000 clones, around 87% seen once. Sequencing was done on a sample of PBMCs or T cells enriched from blood (not recorded which). These receptors originate from a woman under 40 who had recovered from COVID-19.

This chain uses TRBV4-3 with TRBJ2-1, with TRBD2 matching over 12 bases. This CDR3 is 15 amino acids long. V gave up 5 bases and J gave up 4 bases; unmatched junction bases: 3. From germline, CDR1 is LGHNA and CDR2 YSLEER. CDR3 DNA: TGCGCCAGCAGCTCGACTAGCGGGGGTTACAATGAGCAGTTCTTC. Its protein product is CASSSTSGGYNEQFF.

This clone came up many times. The rearrangement uses TRBV27 and TRBJ1-5; 8 bases align to TRBD1. From germline, CDR1 is MNHEY and CDR2 SMNVEV (reference sequence). The CDR3 contains 15 residues. V gave up 6 bases and J gave up 6 bases; unmatched junction bases: 10. The CDR3 protein is CASRAGGERSQPQHF. DNA for the CDR3: TGTGCCAGCAGGGCAGGGGGCGAGAGGAGTCAGCCCCAGCATTTT.

V is TRBV18 and J is TRBJ1-1; possible D gene TRBD1, 5 bases. Germline V lookup: CDR1 KGHSH, CDR2 LQKENI. The V and J ends lost 0 bases and 1 base respectively, with 12 bases between them. The CDR3 length is 16 residues. The CDR3 is CASSPPGGLKNTEAFF. CDR3 in DNA: TGTGCCAGCTCACCACCGGGGGGACTCAAGAACACTGAAGCTTTCTTT.

The V and J genes are TRBV20-1 and TRBJ1-4, with D uncertain. Germline CDR1 reads DFQATT; CDR2 reads SNEGSKA (reference sequence). This CDR3 spans 13 amino acids. Deletions cut 3 bases from V and 7 bases from J, with 12 bases between. CDR3 DNA sequence: TGCAGTGCTAGTACCCAGTTTGGTGAAAAACTGTTTTTT. As protein: CSASTQFGEKLFF.

V is TRBV6-1 and J is TRBJ2-7, with 7 bases identical to TRBD2. Germline assignment: CDR1 MNHNS and CDR2 SASEGT. Unmatched junction bases numbered 12, after V lost 2 bases and J lost 5 bases. The CDR3 has 16 amino acids. Here the CDR3 reads CASSESVGGGNHEQYF. The CDR3 DNA reads as TGTGCCAGCAGTGAATCGGTTGGGGGGGGGAACCACGAGCAGTACTTC.

J is TRBJ1-1 and V is TRBV6-5, with D possibly TRBD1 on 6 matching bases. The CDR3 has 14 residues. CDR1 and CDR2 from the germline V gene are MNHEY and SVGAGI. V dropped 5 bases and J dropped 5 bases, with 15 bases sitting between them. CDR3 DNA sequence: TGTGCCAGCAGTCCTACGGGGGGCGAAACTGAAGCTTTCTTT. Translated, it gives CASSPTGGETEAFF.

Comments on this clone: The sample has other DNA sequences that encode this CDR3 too. The V call is TRBV5-1, the J call TRBJ2-5; D not certain. Germline assignment: CDR1 SGHRS and CDR2 YFSETQ. The CDR3 is 13 residues long. The V gene lost 5 bases and the J gene lost 5 bases, with 13 bases spanning the gap. The CDR3 region is CASSSGSQETQYF. The CDR3 bases are TGCGCCAGCAGTTCGGGTTCCCAGGAGACCCAGTACTTC.

This clone was detected only once. The V gene is TRBV4-3, the J gene TRBJ1-2, with 7 bases aligning to TRBD1. Looked up from germline, CDR1 is LGHNA and CDR2 is YSLEER. This CDR3 has 17 amino acids. Trimming at V came to 0 bases and at J to 2 bases, leaving 9 bases not matched to a gene. Written as DNA, the CDR3 is TGCGCCAGCAGCCAAGATGTCTCGAGGGGGCTAAACTATGGCTACACCTTC. It yields the protein CASSQDVSRGLNYGYTF.

Points on this clone: An end of the junction does not agree with germline; a read error may underlie this. The chain couples TRBV5-1 to TRBJ2-1; 9 bases fit TRBD2. The germline V gene has CDR1 SGHRS and CDR2 YFSETQ. This CDR3 comprises 14 residues. The DNA of the CDR3 is TGCGCCCGCAGTCGGCGGGGGGGTACCAATGAGCAGTTCTTC. Residues: CARSRRGGTNEQFF.

To note about this clone: The sample carries other DNA sequences with the same CDR3. The rearrangement uses TRBV6-5 and TRBJ1-2, with D perhaps matching TRBD1 (6 bases). Trimming stripped 0 bases from V and 5 bases from J, with 7 bases between. This CDR3 is 13 amino acids long. Germline V gene data show CDR1 as MNHEY and CDR2 as SVGAGI. CDR3: CASSYSQGYGYTF. CDR3 sequence (DNA): TGTGCCAGCAGTTACTCACAGGGATATGGCTACACCTTC.

This clone turned up a few times. The CDR3 loop is CASSQEIPRGEKLFF. The CDR3 DNA reads as TGCGCCAGCAGCCAAGAGATACCCCGAGGAGAAAAACTGTTTTTT. This chain connects TRBV4-1 to TRBJ1-4; D gene unclear. Germline V CDR1 and CDR2: MGHRA, YSYEKL. The CDR3 has 15 residues. V was shortened by 0 bases and J by 8 bases, with 13 bases between the two germline ends.

J is TRBJ2-3 and V is TRBV9; TRBD2 matches at 13 bases. The trim removed 2 bases at V and 3 bases at J, leaving 9 bases unmatched. The CDR3 has 18 amino acids. The V gene's germline CDR1 is SGDLS and CDR2 YYNGEE. Here the CDR3 reads CASSVGLAGPGLTDTQYF. Written as DNA, the CDR3 is TGTGCCAGCAGCGTGGGACTAGCGGGACCGGGATTGACAGATACGCAGTATTTT.

The rearrangement uses TRBV3-1 (or the pseudogene TRBV3-2) and TRBJ2-5; 12 positions agree with TRBD2. J gave up 5 bases and V 4 bases, and 8 bases lay outside the gene matches. CDR1 LGHDT and CDR2 YNNKEL come from the germline V gene (reference sequence). This CDR3 comprises 16 residues. The chain's CDR3 is CASSPRTSGVVETQYF. The CDR3 region has the DNA TGTGCCAGCAGCCCCCGGACTAGCGGGGTCGTGGAGACCCAGTACTTC.

V usage is TRBV5-1 and J usage is TRBJ2-5; D perhaps matches TRBD1 (7 bases). V gave up 5 bases and J gave up 2 bases, with 10 bases separating them. CDR1 is SGHRS, CDR2 YFSETQ, per germline. The CDR3 is 13 amino acids. CDR3 in amino acids: CASRAGQQETQYF. CDR3 in DNA: TGCGCCAGCAGGGCGGGACAGCAAGAGACCCAGTACTTC.

This clone was observed a single time. The J gene is TRBJ2-1, the V gene TRBV6-1; D might be TRBD1 (8 bases). The CDR3 is 16 residues long. V was cut by 4 bases and J by 4 bases, with 17 bases left in between. The germline CDR1 and CDR2 sequences are MNHNS and SASEGT. The CDR3 sequence is CASSAQAGQAYNEQFF. The CDR3 DNA is TGTGCCAGCAGTGCCCAAGCGGGACAGGCTTACAATGAGCAGTTCTTC.

V is TRBV6-1 and J is TRBJ2-7; TRBD2 is a possible D gene (5 bases). The CDR3 runs 13 residues. The germline gives CDR1 MNHNS, CDR2 SASEGT. V was clipped by 0 bases and J by 3 bases, with 6 bases between them. The CDR3 is CASSEAGSYEQYF. DNA for the CDR3: TGTGCCAGCAGTGAAGCGGGGAGCTACGAGCAGTACTTC.

CDR3 sequence: CASRLGTGVANTGELFF. CDR3 nucleotides: TGTGCCAGTAGGCTCGGGACAGGGGTCGCGAACACCGGGGAGCTGTTTTTT. The V and J genes are TRBV19 and TRBJ2-2; 10 positions agree with TRBD1. Per the germline V gene, CDR1 is LNHDA and CDR2 is SQIVND (reference sequence). The CDR3 spans 17 residues. V shed 6 bases and J 0 bases; nucleotides not matched to a gene: 7.

This chain links TRBV12-3 or TRBV12-4 with TRBJ1-1; D uncertain. The V and J ends lost 1 base and 6 bases respectively, with 9 bases between them. The CDR3 runs 13 residues. Here the CDR3 DNA reads TGTGCCAGCAGTTTAGGACCGCGGCCTGAAGCTTTCTTT. This translates into CASSLGPRPEAFF.

This clone has just a few counts. The chain links TRBV11-2 to TRBJ2-5, with TRBD2 matching over 9 bases. CDR1 and CDR2 (germline): SGHAT, FQNNGV. This CDR3 contains 16 residues. V was clipped by 1 base and J by 5 bases; unmatched bases: 8. The CDR3 loop reads CASSLGGGGAWETQYF. DNA for the CDR3: TGTGCCAGCAGCTTAGGTGGCGGGGGGGCCTGGGAGACCCAGTACTTC.

The rearrangement uses TRBV7-9 and TRBJ2-5, with a possible D match to TRBD1 (5 bases). This CDR3 is built from 14 residues. Trimming removed 7 bases from V and 0 bases from J, with 12 bases in between. The germline CDR1 and CDR2 sequences are SEHNR and FQNEAQ (reference sequence). CDR3 sequence (DNA): TGTGCCAGCACCCGCTCCAGGGACCAAGAGACCCAGTACTTC. Protein: CASTRSRDQETQYF.

V and J are TRBV19 and TRBJ1-5, with D perhaps matching TRBD1 (5 bases). Germline V gene lookup returns CDR1 LNHDA and CDR2 SQIVND (reference sequence). CDR3 length equals 15 residues. V dropped 6 bases and J dropped 2 bases, with 14 bases sitting between them. The CDR3: CASSQGARGNQPQHF. The CDR3 DNA sequence: TGTGCCAGTAGCCAGGGCGCTCGGGGCAATCAGCCCCAGCATTTT.

The count of this clone is one. The V call is TRBV28, the J call TRBJ1-5; TRBD1 is a possible D gene (6 bases). V was shortened by 6 bases and J by 1 base, with 10 bases between the two germline ends. This CDR3 comprises 14 residues. CDR1 and CDR2 (germline): MDHEN, SYDVKM. CDR3 nucleotides: TGTGCCAGCAGCCGCGGACAGAGCAATCAGCCCCAGCATTTT. It yields the protein CASSRGQSNQPQHF.

This clone showed up just once. The chain links TRBV5-1 to TRBJ2-7; the D is unclear. Germline assignment: CDR1 SGHRS and CDR2 YFSETQ. V shed 1 base and J shed 2 bases, with 7 bases lying between them. The CDR3 covers 13 residues. The CDR3 nucleotides read TGCGCCAGCAGCTTGAGGAGCACCTACGAGCAGTACTTC. Protein product: CASSLRSTYEQYF.

This chain joins TRBV7-6 and TRBJ2-2; TRBD1 might be the D (5 bases). Trimming took off 1 base at V and 2 bases at J, with 11 bases between the two ends. The germline gives CDR1 SGHVS, CDR2 FNYEAQ. The CDR3 extends over 16 amino acids. DNA for the CDR3: TGTGCCAGCAGCTTAGTTGCAGGGCCTAACACCGGGGAGCTGTTTTTT. This sequence encodes CASSLVAGPNTGELFF. Full variable domain (rest looked up from reference TRBV7-6 and TRBJ2-2): GAGVSQSPRYKVTKRGQDVALRCDPISGHVSLYWYRQALGQGPEFLTYFNYEAQQDKSGLPNDRFSAERPEGSISTLTIQRTEQRDSAMYRCASSLVAGPNTGELFFGEGSRLTVL.

The V and J genes are TRBV19 and TRBJ2-1; 8 bases fit TRBD1. The CDR3 runs 13 residues. V shed 1 base, J shed 9 bases, and the junction held 2 bases outside the gene matches. Germline V gene data show CDR1 as LNHDA and CDR2 as SQIVND (reference sequence). The CDR3 region is CASSIVTGGEQFF. The CDR3 region has the DNA TGTGCCAGTAGTATAGTTACAGGGGGTGAGCAGTTCTTC. The whole variable domain, filled in from reference TRBV19 and TRBJ2-1, reads DGGITQSPKYLFRKEGQNVTLSCEQNLNHDAMYWYRQDPGQGLRLIYYSQIVNDFQKGDIAEGYSVSREKKESFPLTVTSAQKNPTAFYLCASSIVTGGEQFFGPGTRLTVL.